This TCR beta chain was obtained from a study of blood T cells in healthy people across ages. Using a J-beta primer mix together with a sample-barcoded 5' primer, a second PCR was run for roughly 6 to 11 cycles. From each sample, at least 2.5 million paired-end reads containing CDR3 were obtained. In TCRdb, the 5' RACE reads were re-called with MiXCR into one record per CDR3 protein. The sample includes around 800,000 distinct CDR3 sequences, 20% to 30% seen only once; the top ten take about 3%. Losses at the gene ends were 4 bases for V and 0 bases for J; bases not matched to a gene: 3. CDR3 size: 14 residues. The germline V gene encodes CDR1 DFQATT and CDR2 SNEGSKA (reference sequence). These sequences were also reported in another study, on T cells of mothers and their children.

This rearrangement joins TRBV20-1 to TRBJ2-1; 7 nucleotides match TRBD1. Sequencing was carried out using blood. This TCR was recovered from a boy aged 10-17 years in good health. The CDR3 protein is CSATGTASYNEQFF. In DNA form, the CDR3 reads TGCAGTGCTACAGGGACAGCCTCCTACAATGAGCAGTTCTTC.